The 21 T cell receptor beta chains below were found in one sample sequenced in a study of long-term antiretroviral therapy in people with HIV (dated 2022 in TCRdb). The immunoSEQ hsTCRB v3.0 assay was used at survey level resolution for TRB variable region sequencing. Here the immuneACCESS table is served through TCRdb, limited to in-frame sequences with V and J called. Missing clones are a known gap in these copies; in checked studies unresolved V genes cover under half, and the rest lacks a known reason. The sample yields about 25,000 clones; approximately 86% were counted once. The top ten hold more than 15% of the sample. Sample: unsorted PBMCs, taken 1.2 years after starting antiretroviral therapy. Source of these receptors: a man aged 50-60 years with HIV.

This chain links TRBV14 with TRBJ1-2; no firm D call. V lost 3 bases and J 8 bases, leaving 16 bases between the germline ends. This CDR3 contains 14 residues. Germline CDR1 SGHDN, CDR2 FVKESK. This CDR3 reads CASSQLGIGRGYTF. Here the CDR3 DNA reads TGTGCCAGCAGCCAGTTAGGAATCGGACGGGGCTACACCTTC.

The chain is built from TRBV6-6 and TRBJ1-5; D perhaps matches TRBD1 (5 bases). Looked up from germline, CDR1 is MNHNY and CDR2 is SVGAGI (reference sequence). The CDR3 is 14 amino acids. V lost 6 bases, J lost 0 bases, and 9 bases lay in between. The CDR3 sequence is CASSLDSSNQPQHF. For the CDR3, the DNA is TGTGCCAGCAGCCTAGACAGTAGCAATCAGCCCCAGCATTTT.

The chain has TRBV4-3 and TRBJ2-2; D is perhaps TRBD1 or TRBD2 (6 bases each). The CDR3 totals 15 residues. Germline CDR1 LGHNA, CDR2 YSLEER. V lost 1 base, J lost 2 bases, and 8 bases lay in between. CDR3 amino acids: CASSQAGANTGELFF. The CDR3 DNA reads TGCGCCAGCAGCCAAGCGGGGGCCAACACCGGGGAGCTGTTTTTT.

The CDR3 here is CASSFAGQGAEQYF. The DNA of the CDR3 is TGTGCCAGCAGCTTCGCGGGACAGGGGGCAGAGCAGTACTTC. The chain has TRBV11-1 and TRBJ2-7, with 12 bases identical to TRBD1. Germline CDR1 SGHAT, CDR2 FQDESV (reference sequence). This CDR3 has 14 amino acids. V lost 3 bases and J lost 7; bases outside the gene matches: 4. Full variable domain (outside the CDR3, taken from reference TRBV11-1 and TRBJ2-7): EAEVAQSPRYKITEKSQAVAFWCDPISGHATLYWYRQILGQGPELLVQFQDESVVDDSQLPKDRFSAERLKGVDSTLKIQPAELGDSAMYLCASSFAGQGAEQYFGPGTRLTVT.

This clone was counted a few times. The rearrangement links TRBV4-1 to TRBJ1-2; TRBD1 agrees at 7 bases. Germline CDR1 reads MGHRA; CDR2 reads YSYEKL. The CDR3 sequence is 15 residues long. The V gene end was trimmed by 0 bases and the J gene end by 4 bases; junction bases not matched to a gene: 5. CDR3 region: CASSQDPDRPYGYTF. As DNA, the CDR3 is TGCGCCAGCAGCCAAGATCCGGACAGGCCCTATGGCTACACCTTC.

The DNA for the CDR3 is TGTGCCAGCAGCCCTGGGGTAGGGGAATATACTGAAGCTTTCTTT. It codes for CASSPGVGEYTEAFF. V gene TRBV9 combines with J gene TRBJ1-1, with D possibly being TRBD1 (5 bases). Germline V gene sequence: CDR1 SGDLS, CDR2 YYNGEE. Trimming took 4 bases from V and 5 from J, leaving 18 bases between them. This CDR3 region has 15 residues.

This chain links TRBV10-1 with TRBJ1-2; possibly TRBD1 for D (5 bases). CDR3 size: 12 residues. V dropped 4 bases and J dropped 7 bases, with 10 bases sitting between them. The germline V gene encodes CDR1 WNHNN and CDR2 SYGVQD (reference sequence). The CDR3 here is CASSGDSCGYTF. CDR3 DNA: TGCGCCAGCAGTGGAGACAGTTGTGGCTACACCTTC.

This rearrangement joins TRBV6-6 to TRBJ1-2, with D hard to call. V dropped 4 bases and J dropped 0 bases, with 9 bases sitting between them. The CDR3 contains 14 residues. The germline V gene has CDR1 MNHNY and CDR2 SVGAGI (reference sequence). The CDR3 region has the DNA TGTGCCAGCAGTTCCAACAGCGCTAACTATGGCTACACCTTC. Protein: CASSSNSANYGYTF.

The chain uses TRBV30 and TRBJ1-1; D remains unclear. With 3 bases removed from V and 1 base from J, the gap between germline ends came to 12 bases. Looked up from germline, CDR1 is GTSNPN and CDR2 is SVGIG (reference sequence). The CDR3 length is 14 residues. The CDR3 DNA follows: TGTGCCTGGAGGTCTGAGACTTCGAACACTGAAGCTTTCTTT. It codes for CAWRSETSNTEAFF.

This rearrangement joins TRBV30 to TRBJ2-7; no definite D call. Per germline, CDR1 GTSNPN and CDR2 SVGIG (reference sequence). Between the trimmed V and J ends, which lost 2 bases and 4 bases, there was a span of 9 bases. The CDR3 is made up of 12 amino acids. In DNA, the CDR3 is TGTGCCTGGAGTTTGACGGTTTACGAGCAGTACTTC. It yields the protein CAWSLTVYEQYF.

Here the CDR3 reads CASSPGTGLYEQYF. CDR3 coding DNA: TGTGCCAGCTCCCCGGGGACAGGGCTCTACGAGCAGTACTTC. V usage is TRBV27 and J usage is TRBJ2-7; 9 nucleotides align to TRBD1. The CDR3 sequence is 14 residues long. Unmatched junction bases numbered 8, after V lost 8 bases and J lost 3 bases. Germline V lookup: CDR1 MNHEY, CDR2 SMNVEV (reference sequence).

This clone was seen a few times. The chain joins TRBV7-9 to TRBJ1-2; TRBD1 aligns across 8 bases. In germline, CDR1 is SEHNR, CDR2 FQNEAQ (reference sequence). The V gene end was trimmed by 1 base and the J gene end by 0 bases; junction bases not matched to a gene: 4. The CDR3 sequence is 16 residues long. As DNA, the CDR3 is TGTGCCAGCAGCTTAGGATACAGGGGGGCTAACTATGGCTACACCTTC. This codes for CASSLGYRGANYGYTF.

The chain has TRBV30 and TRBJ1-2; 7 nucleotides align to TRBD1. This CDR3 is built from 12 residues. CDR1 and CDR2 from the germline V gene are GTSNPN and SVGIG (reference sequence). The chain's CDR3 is CVRDNRGYGYTF. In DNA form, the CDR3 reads TGTGTAAGGGACAACAGGGGTTATGGCTACACCTTC.

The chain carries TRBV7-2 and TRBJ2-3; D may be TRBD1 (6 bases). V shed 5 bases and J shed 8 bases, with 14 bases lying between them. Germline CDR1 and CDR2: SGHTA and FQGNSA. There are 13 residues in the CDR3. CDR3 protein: CASSPTGLGTQYF. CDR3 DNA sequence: TGTGCCAGCAGCCCTACAGGGCTCGGTACGCAGTATTTT.

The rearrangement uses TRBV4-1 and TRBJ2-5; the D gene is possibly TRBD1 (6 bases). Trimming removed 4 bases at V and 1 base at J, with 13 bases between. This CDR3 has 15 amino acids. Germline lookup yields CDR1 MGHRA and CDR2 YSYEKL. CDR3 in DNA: TGCGCCAGCAGCCGCCTTCCGACAGGCCAAGAGACCCAGTACTTC. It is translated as CASSRLPTGQETQYF.

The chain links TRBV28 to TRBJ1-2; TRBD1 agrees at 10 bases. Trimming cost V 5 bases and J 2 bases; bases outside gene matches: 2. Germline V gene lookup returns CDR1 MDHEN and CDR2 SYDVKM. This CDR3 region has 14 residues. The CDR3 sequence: CASSMGQGNYGYTF. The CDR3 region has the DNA TGTGCCAGCAGTATGGGACAGGGGAACTATGGCTACACCTTC.

For the CDR3, the DNA is TGTGCCAGCAGCTATAAATCAGGGGGGAGCACTGAAGCTTTCTTT. As protein: CASSYKSGGSTEAFF. The chain is built from TRBV7-9 and TRBJ1-1; 7 nucleotides match TRBD1. The length of the CDR3 is 15 residues. With 4 bases clipped from V and 4 bases from J, the junction kept 9 bases outside the gene matches. Germline-derived CDR1 and CDR2 are SEHNR and FQNEAQ (reference sequence).

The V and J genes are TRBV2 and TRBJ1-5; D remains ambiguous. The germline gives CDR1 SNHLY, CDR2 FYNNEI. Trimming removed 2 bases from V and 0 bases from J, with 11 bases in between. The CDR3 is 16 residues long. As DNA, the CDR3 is TGTGCCAGCAGTGAATATACCCGGGCTAGCAATCAGCCCCAGCATTTT. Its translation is CASSEYTRASNQPQHF.

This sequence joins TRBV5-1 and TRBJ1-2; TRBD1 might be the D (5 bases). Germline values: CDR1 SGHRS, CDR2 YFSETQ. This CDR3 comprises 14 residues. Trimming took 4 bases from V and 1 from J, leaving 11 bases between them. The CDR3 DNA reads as TGCGCCAGCAGCCTGGAGACAGATAACTATGGCTACACCTTC. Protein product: CASSLETDNYGYTF.

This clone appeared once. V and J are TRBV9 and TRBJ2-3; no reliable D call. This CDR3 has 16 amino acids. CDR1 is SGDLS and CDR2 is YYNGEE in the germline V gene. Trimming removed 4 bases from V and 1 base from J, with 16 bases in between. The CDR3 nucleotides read TGTGCCAGCAGCACCCAGTACCGGATCGGCACAGATACGCAGTATTTT. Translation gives CASSTQYRIGTDTQYF.

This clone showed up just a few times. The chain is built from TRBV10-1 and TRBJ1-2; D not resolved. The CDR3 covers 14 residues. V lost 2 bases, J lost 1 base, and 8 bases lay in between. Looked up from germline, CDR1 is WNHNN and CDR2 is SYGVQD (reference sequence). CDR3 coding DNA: TGCGCCAGCAGTGAGGGACGGTTTAACTATGGCTACACCTTC. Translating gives CASSEGRFNYGYTF.